The next 9 T cell receptor beta chains were all read from a single sample in a study of spatial heterogeneity in lung cancer. TCRdb reprocessed the 5' RACE reads via MiXCR and lists one record per CDR3 protein. The sample has roughly 38,000 distinct CDR3 sequences, approximately 3.1% seen once. Sample time point: sample taken at primary tumor resection. The input for sequencing was normal lung tissue next to the tumor, taken at surgery. Receptor source: a male donor with early-stage non-small cell lung cancer.

This clonotype was seen many times. The V call is TRBV20-1, the J call TRBJ1-2, with D perhaps TRBD1 (6 bases). Per the germline V gene, CDR1 is DFQATT and CDR2 is SNEGSKA (reference sequence). V was cut by 8 bases and J by 0 bases, with 13 bases left in between. The CDR3 extends over 13 amino acids. Here the CDR3 reads CSSKDSPNYGYTF. Written as DNA, the CDR3 is TGCAGTTCAAAGGACAGTCCTAACTATGGCTACACCTTC.

This clonotype has at least ten counts. This rearrangement joins TRBV12-3 or TRBV12-4 to TRBJ1-4; 7 nucleotides agree with TRBD1. The CDR3 totals 12 residues. J was trimmed by 8 bases and V by 10 bases; bases with no gene match: 7. The CDR3 coding sequence is TGTGCCACCCAGGGGGGCGACGAAAAACTGTTTTTT. Encoded protein: CATQGGDEKLFF.

This clonotype was counted ten times or more. This sequence joins TRBV6-6 and TRBJ2-7, with unresolved D. Per the germline V gene, CDR1 is MNHNY and CDR2 is SVGAGI (reference sequence). Trimming took off 0 bases at V and 4 bases at J, with 7 bases between the two ends. This CDR3 region has 13 residues. This chain's CDR3 is CASSYSLGYEQYF. The CDR3 coding sequence is TGTGCCAGCAGTTACTCCCTCGGGTACGAGCAGTACTTC.

This clonotype was counted at least ten times. The rearrangement uses TRBV11-2 and TRBJ1-4; D gene ambiguous. With 3 bases removed from V and 5 bases from J, the gap between germline ends came to 7 bases. This CDR3 region has 13 residues. Per germline, CDR1 SGHAT and CDR2 FQNNGV. In nucleotides, the CDR3 is TGTGCCAGCAGCTTCACAGAAAATGAAAAACTGTTTTTT. Amino acid sequence: CASSFTENEKLFF.

Many counts were recorded for this clonotype. This chain uses TRBV28 with TRBJ2-7, with D possibly called TRBD1 or TRBD2 (5 bases each). V gave up 5 bases and J gave up 0 bases, with 17 bases separating them. This CDR3 contains 16 residues. The germline V gene has CDR1 MDHEN and CDR2 SYDVKM. The CDR3 bases are TGTGCCAGCAGTACCCGGGACCGCCGCTTCTCCTACGAGCAGTACTTC. It codes for CASSTRDRRFSYEQYF.

This clonotype was seen repeatedly, ten times or more. The CDR3 coding sequence is TGTGCCAGCAGCTTAGTTTCTGGGACAGGGATAGAGACCCAGTACTTC. It translates to CASSLVSGTGIETQYF. The rearrangement links TRBV11-1 to TRBJ2-5; TRBD1 matches 9 bases. The CDR3 length is 16 residues. The V gene end was trimmed by 1 base and the J gene end by 4 bases; junction bases not matched to a gene: 7. The germline V gene has CDR1 SGHAT and CDR2 FQDESV (reference sequence).

The chain links TRBV5-6 to TRBJ2-7; 7 nucleotides match TRBD1. Germline lookup yields CDR1 SGHDT and CDR2 YYEEEE. The CDR3 has 13 residues. V dropped 5 bases and J dropped 2; count of bases not matched to a gene: 4. CDR3 sequence reads: CASSKGATYEQYF. The CDR3 coding sequence is TGTGCCAGCAGTAAGGGGGCAACCTACGAGCAGTACTTC.

The table lists this clonotype with many counts. This chain joins TRBV7-9 and TRBJ2-3; D is possibly TRBD2 (6 bases). CDR1 is SEHNR and CDR2 is FQNEAQ in the germline V gene (reference sequence). This CDR3 contains 14 residues. V was clipped by 7 bases and J by 2 bases, with 13 bases between them. CDR3 loop: CASIFRDFTDTQYF. For the CDR3, the DNA is TGTGCCAGCATTTTCCGGGACTTCACAGATACGCAGTATTTT.

The table lists this clonotype with many counts. This chain connects TRBV7-8 to TRBJ1-5, with 8 bases that match TRBD1. CDR1 and CDR2 from the germline V gene are SGHVS and FQNEAQ. The CDR3 has 17 amino acids. J was trimmed by 3 bases and V by 1 base; bases with no gene match: 8. The CDR3 reads CASSLDRTGKDNQPQHF. The CDR3 DNA follows: TGTGCCAGCAGCTTAGACCGGACAGGGAAGGACAATCAGCCCCAGCATTTT. Drawing the rest from reference TRBV7-8 and TRBJ1-5, the complete variable domain is GAGVSQSPRYKVAKRGQDVALRCDPISGHVSLFWYQQALGQGPEFLTYFQNEAQLDKSGLPSDRFFAERPEGSVSTLKIQRTQQEDSAVYLCASSLDRTGKDNQPQHFGDGTRLSIL.